The source of this TCR beta chain is a study of blood T cell repertoires in COVID-19. Germline CDR1 reads SGHTA; CDR2 reads FQGTGA. The CDR3 is made up of 13 amino acids. Trimming took 5 bases from V and 4 from J, leaving 11 bases between them. Sequencing used immunoSEQ multiplex PCR; TCRdb keeps in-frame clones, though not all of them. Of 130,000 to 150,000 clones listed, approximately 88% are singletons. This clone was detected only a few times. This receptor was taken from a woman between 50 and 59 years old with acute or convalescent COVID-19. The sample comprised peripheral blood. The genes are TRBV7-3 and TRBJ1-1; D remains unclear. The CDR3, as DNA: TGTGCCAGCAGCATTAGCCCCTCCACTGAAGCTTTCTTT. This codes for CASSISPSTEAFF.